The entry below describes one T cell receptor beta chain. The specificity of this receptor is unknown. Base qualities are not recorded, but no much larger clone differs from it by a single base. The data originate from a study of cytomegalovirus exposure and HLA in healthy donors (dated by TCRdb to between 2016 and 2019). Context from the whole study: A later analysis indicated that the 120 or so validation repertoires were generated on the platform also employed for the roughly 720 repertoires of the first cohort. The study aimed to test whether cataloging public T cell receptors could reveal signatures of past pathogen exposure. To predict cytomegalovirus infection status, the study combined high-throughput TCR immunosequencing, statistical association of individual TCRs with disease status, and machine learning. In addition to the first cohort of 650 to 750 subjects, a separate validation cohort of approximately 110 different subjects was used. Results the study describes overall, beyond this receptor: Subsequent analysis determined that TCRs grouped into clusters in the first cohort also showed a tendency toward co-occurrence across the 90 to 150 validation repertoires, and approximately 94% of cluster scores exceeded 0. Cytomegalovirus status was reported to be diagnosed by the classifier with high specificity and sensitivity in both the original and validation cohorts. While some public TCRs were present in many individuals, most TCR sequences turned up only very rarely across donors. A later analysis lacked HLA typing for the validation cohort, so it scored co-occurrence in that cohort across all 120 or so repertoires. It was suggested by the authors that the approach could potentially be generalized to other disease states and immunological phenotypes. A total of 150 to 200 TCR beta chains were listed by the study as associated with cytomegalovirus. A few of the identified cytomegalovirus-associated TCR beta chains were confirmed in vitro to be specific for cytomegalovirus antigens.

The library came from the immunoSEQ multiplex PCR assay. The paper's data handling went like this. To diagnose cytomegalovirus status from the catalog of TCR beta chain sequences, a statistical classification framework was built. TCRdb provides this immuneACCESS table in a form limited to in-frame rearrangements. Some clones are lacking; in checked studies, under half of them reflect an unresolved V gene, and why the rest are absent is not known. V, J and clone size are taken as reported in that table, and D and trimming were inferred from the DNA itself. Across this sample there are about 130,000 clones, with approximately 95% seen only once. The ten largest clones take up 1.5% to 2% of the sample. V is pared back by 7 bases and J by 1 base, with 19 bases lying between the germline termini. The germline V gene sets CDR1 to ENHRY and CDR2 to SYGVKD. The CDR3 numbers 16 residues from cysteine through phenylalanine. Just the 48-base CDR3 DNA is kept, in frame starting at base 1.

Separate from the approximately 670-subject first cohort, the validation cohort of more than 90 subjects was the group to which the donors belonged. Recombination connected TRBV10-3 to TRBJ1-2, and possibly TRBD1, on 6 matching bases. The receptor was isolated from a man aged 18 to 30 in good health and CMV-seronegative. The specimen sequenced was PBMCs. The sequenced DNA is TGTGCCATCACCATTTCGGGGGGCAGAGATAACTATGGCTACACCTTC. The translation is CAITISGGRDNYGYTF.